Below, one TCR beta chain is given with its context. This CDR3 spans 16 amino acids. V was shortened by 0 bases and J by 8 bases, with 14 bases between the two germline ends. Germline CDR1 is MNHEY and CDR2 is SVGAGI. The data were obtained in a study of cytomegalovirus exposure and HLA in healthy donors. With 60 Vbeta and 13 Jbeta primers, the PCR was carried out. Authors' processing steps: Unique TCR beta chains numbered 80 million to 95 million in a later analysis, with around 10 million shared. This table comes from immunoSEQ multiplex PCR, and its TCRdb copy is limited to in-frame clones, with some not included. V, J and clone size derive from that table, while D and trimming were established from the DNA sequence. The table shows more than 150,000 clones, with over 80% occurring only once.

The sequenced sample consisted of PBMCs. The origin of this receptor is a middle-aged man in good health and CMV-seronegative. The chain combines TRBV6-5 with TRBJ1-6; a weak D match, TRBD1 (6 bases). The CDR3 DNA is TGTGCCAGCAGTTACTCTCTACAGGGTCTGGATTCACCCCTCCACTTT. This encodes CASSYSLQGLDSPLHF.